Listed here are 2 T cell receptor beta chains from one sample, sequenced in a study of blood T cell repertoires in COVID-19. Produced via immunoSEQ multiplex PCR; TCRdb's table is partial and in-frame only. The sample holds 140,000 to 150,000 clones; around four fifths are singletons and the top ten take 3%. The sequenced sample consisted of peripheral blood. These receptors were taken from a woman aged 40 to 49 with active or convalescent COVID-19.

V usage is TRBV4-3 and J usage is TRBJ2-5; 10 bases are shared with TRBD1. V dropped 4 bases and J dropped 0; count of bases not matched to a gene: 11. In germline, CDR1 is LGHNA, CDR2 YSLEER. CDR3 length: 18 residues. CDR3 nucleotides: TGCGCCAGCAGCCGAACTTCCGGGACAGGGGTCTACCAAGAGACCCAGTACTTC. As protein: CASSRTSGTGVYQETQYF.

The chain has TRBV6-5 and TRBJ1-2; 7 nucleotides match TRBD1. Germline-derived CDR1 and CDR2 are MNHEY and SVGAGI. The CDR3 spans 15 residues. After removal of 6 bases from V and 1 base from J, the junction contained 8 bases not matched to a gene. The CDR3 nucleotides are TGTGCCAGCAGCCCCGGGGCAGGGGGTAACTATGGCTACACCTTC. The encoded protein is CASSPGAGGNYGYTF.